This record covers a single T cell receptor beta chain. The data were obtained in a study of CD8+CD57+ T cells in acquired aplastic anemia. Using genomic DNA as the template, TCR beta VDJ and CDR3 profiling was carried out. TCRdb itself ran the reads through MiXCR, one entry per CDR3 protein. Among some 120,000 distinct CDR3 sequences listed, roughly 40% were seen once. Patients included in sequencing had previously demonstrated CD8+CD57+ cell expansion by flow cytometry. This CDR3 spans 13 amino acids. The germline gives CDR1 WNHNN, CDR2 SYGVQD (reference sequence). Trimming stripped 4 bases from V and 8 bases from J, with 11 bases between.

The sequenced sample consisted of sorted CD4+, CD8+, or CD8+CD57+ T cells (not recorded which) from PBMCs. This sequence joins TRBV10-1 and TRBJ2-2; tentatively, D is TRBD1 or TRBD2 (5 bases each). The TCR originated in a human donor with aplastic anemia. CDR3 sequence reads: CASSAGTTGELFF. The DNA for the CDR3 is TGCGCCAGCAGTGCCGGGACGACTGGGGAGCTGTTTTTT.